The 19 T cell receptor beta chains given below trace back to one sample, sequenced in a study of blood T cell repertoires in COVID-19. The method was immunoSEQ multiplex PCR; TCRdb's version includes in-frame clones alone and lacks a portion of them. Of about 140,000 clones in the sample, less than 90% were seen once. The specimen sequenced was peripheral blood. Source of these receptors: a man aged 25 to 40 with COVID-19, enrolled during active disease.

V usage is TRBV18 and J usage is TRBJ1-5; 11 bases fit TRBD1. CDR3 length: 15 amino acids. Per the germline V gene, CDR1 is KGHSH and CDR2 is LQKENI. J was trimmed by 7 bases and V by 3 bases; bases with no gene match: 5. Here the CDR3 reads CASSPTGTGGQPQHF. CDR3 DNA sequence: TGTGCCAGCTCACCGACCGGGACAGGGGGACAGCCCCAGCATTTT.

The chain is built from TRBV5-4 and TRBJ2-1, with D possibly matching TRBD2 (5 bases). The CDR3 is 13 residues long. Germline loops: CDR1 SGHNT, CDR2 YYREEE (reference sequence). V was cut by 0 bases and J by 7 bases, with 8 bases left in between. The CDR3 spells CASSLGPGNEQFF. CDR3 DNA sequence: TGTGCCAGCAGCTTGGGTCCGGGAAATGAGCAGTTCTTC.

As regards this clone: At one of its ends the junction is not consistent with the germline gene, which may arise from a read error. The chain couples TRBV6-1 to TRBJ2-3, with 10 bases matching TRBD2. Germline CDR1 reads MNHNS; CDR2 reads SASEGT. The CDR3 spans 15 residues. Written as DNA, the CDR3 is TGTGCCAGCAGGGAAGCGGGAGGGCCCACAGATACGCAGTATTTT. It encodes CASREAGGPTDTQYF.

The chain recombines TRBV18 with TRBJ2-5; D is unresolved. Germline lookup yields CDR1 KGHSH and CDR2 LQKENI. Trimming took 0 bases from V and 0 from J, leaving 11 bases between them. The CDR3 has 16 amino acids. Written as DNA, the CDR3 is TGTGCCAGCTCACCACCGCTCCTAGGAGACCAAGAGACCCAGTACTTC. Protein: CASSPPLLGDQETQYF.

The chain couples TRBV27 to TRBJ2-3, with 8 nucleotides matching TRBD2. Germline CDR1 reads MNHEY; CDR2 reads SMNVEV (reference sequence). V was clipped by 2 bases and J by 3 bases; unmatched bases: 4. This CDR3 region has 15 residues. The chain's CDR3 is CASSLKLAVTDTQYF. The CDR3 DNA reads TGTGCCAGCAGTTTAAAACTAGCGGTAACAGATACGCAGTATTTT.

This chain joins TRBV19 and TRBJ2-3; D is possibly TRBD2 (6 bases). The germline V gene has CDR1 LNHDA and CDR2 SQIVND (reference sequence). V was cut by 6 bases and J by 1 base, with 14 bases left in between. This CDR3 contains 15 residues. CDR3 DNA sequence: TGTGCCAGTAGAACTACGGGAGCGGGCACAGATACGCAGTATTTT. As protein: CASRTTGAGTDTQYF.

The chain links TRBV27 to TRBJ2-1; tentative D call: TRBD1 (5 bases). This CDR3 has 16 amino acids. V lost 7 bases to trimming and J lost 8 bases, with 24 bases between them. Germline-derived CDR1 and CDR2 are MNHEY and SMNVEV (reference sequence). CDR3: CASTAGPRQMSHEQFF. As DNA, the CDR3 is TGTGCCAGCACCGCCGGTCCGAGACAGATGTCCCATGAGCAGTTCTTC.

The rearrangement links TRBV5-4 to TRBJ2-7; 7 bases agree with TRBD2. After removal of 4 bases from V and 3 bases from J, the junction contained 13 bases not matched to a gene. Germline values: CDR1 SGHNT, CDR2 YYREEE (reference sequence). The CDR3 sequence is 16 residues long. In DNA, the CDR3 is TGTGCCAGCAGCCTCCGAGGGGCGGGAGCCAGCTACGAGCAGTACTTC. It encodes CASSLRGAGASYEQYF.

The V and J genes are TRBV30 and TRBJ1-6, with D hard to call. V was clipped by 3 bases and J by 0 bases, with 12 bases between them. The V gene's germline CDR1 is GTSNPN and CDR2 SVGIG (reference sequence). The CDR3 is made up of 16 amino acids. The CDR3: CAWRRTSSSYNSPLHF. The CDR3 coding sequence is TGTGCCTGGAGGCGCACCTCGAGCTCCTATAATTCACCCCTCCACTTT. Filled out from reference TRBV30 and TRBJ1-6, the complete variable domain reads SQTIHQWPATLVQPVGSPLSLECTVEGTSNPNLYWYRQAAGRGLQLLFYSVGIGQISSEVPQNLSASRPQDRQFILSSKKLLLSDSGFYLCAWRRTSSSYNSPLHFGNGTRLTVT.

V and J are TRBV7-9 and TRBJ2-7; the match to TRBD1 covers 8 bases. CDR3 length equals 15 residues. V shed 5 bases, J shed 6 bases, and the junction held 12 bases outside the gene matches. Germline V CDR1 and CDR2: SEHNR, FQNEAQ (reference sequence). The DNA of the CDR3 is TGTGCCAGCAGCCCCCGGGGCAGGGGGCAAGGCGAGCAGTACTTC. Protein product: CASSPRGRGQGEQYF.

The genes are TRBV9 and TRBJ2-3; TRBD2 might be the D (7 bases). CDR3 size: 15 residues. Germline V CDR1 and CDR2: SGDLS, YYNGEE. V lost 3 bases and J lost 2, with 13 bases in between. The CDR3 loop reads CASSAGGADTDTQYF. The CDR3 nucleotides are TGTGCCAGCAGCGCTGGGGGGGCGGACACAGATACGCAGTATTTT.

This clone was observed many times. CDR3 in DNA: TGTGCCAGCAGAGTGTTGAGGGAATCATCCCGGGAGCAGTACTTC. It yields the protein CASRVLRESSREQYF. The V gene is TRBV28, the J gene TRBJ2-7, with D perhaps matching TRBD2 (5 bases). V gave up 6 bases and J gave up 7 bases, with 22 bases separating them. Germline V CDR1 and CDR2: MDHEN, SYDVKM. The CDR3 is 15 residues long.

The V gene is TRBV7-8, the J gene TRBJ2-3; D is perhaps TRBD1 (8 bases). Trimming pared 4 bases from V and 4 bases from J, leaving 15 bases between. The V gene's germline CDR1 is SGHVS and CDR2 FQNEAQ. The CDR3 runs 15 residues. This chain's CDR3 is CASSWETGGADTQYF. CDR3 bases: TGTGCCAGCAGCTGGGAAACAGGGGGGGCAGATACGCAGTATTTT.

The chain employs TRBV27 and TRBJ1-5; D not resolved. V dropped 5 bases and J dropped 4 bases, with 12 bases sitting between them. The CDR3 runs to 14 residues. Germline V gene data show CDR1 as MNHEY and CDR2 as SMNVEV (reference sequence). For the CDR3, the DNA is TGTGCCAGCAGTCCCGAGCCCCGGAATCAGCCCCAGCATTTT. This gives the protein CASSPEPRNQPQHF.

This clone was seen a single time. This chain links TRBV29-1 with TRBJ1-1; D is perhaps TRBD1 (5 bases). Trimming left V 4 bases short and J 5 bases short, with 11 bases between. This CDR3 spans 12 amino acids. Germline lookup yields CDR1 SQVTM and CDR2 ANQGSEA. CDR3 loop: CSVVGAVTEAFF. In DNA, the CDR3 is TGCAGCGTTGTAGGGGCGGTTACTGAAGCTTTCTTT.

The chain combines TRBV30 with TRBJ2-1, with 9 bases lining up with TRBD2. V was clipped by 5 bases and J by 7 bases; unmatched bases: 12. Germline V lookup: CDR1 GTSNPN, CDR2 SVGIG (reference sequence). This CDR3 is 15 amino acids long. The CDR3: CAWRHLAGVGNEQFF. In DNA form, the CDR3 reads TGTGCCTGGCGCCACTTAGCGGGAGTAGGGAATGAGCAGTTCTTC. The entire variable domain, with the rest obtained from reference TRBV30 and TRBJ2-1, is as follows: SQTIHQWPATLVQPVGSPLSLECTVEGTSNPNLYWYRQAAGRGLQLLFYSVGIGQISSEVPQNLSASRPQDRQFILSSKKLLLSDSGFYLCAWRHLAGVGNEQFFGPGTRLTVL.

The V and J genes are TRBV6-5 and TRBJ2-3, with 9 positions matching TRBD2. CDR3 length: 15 amino acids. From germline, CDR1 is MNHEY and CDR2 SVGAGI. The ends lost 2 bases at V and 3 bases at J; junction bases unmatched: 3. Written as DNA, the CDR3 is TGTGCCAGCAGTTACCAGCTAGCGGGAACAGATACGCAGTATTTT. Translated: CASSYQLAGTDTQYF.

The gene calls are TRBV9 and TRBJ2-1, with 11 bases identical to TRBD2. Germline CDR1 is SGDLS and CDR2 is YYNGEE. After removal of 3 bases from V and 2 bases from J, the junction contained 4 bases not matched to a gene. This CDR3 is 16 amino acids long. CDR3 residues: CASSAPGLAAYNEQFF. The CDR3 bases are TGTGCCAGCAGCGCCCCGGGACTAGCGGCCTACAATGAGCAGTTCTTC.

The V call is TRBV7-2, the J call TRBJ2-7; 9 bases agree with TRBD2. The ends lost 5 bases at V and 0 bases at J; junction bases unmatched: 5. The CDR3 runs to 15 residues. Per germline, CDR1 SGHTA and CDR2 FQGNSA. The CDR3 nucleotides are TGTGCCAGCAGCCCAAGCGGGGGGAGCTCCTACGAGCAGTACTTC. Its protein product is CASSPSGGSSYEQYF.